Reported below is one T cell receptor (beta chain). This clone's antigen is unknown. The sample holds no much larger clone one base away, and base qualities are not on file. Library preparation was by 5' RACE. Sequenced on an Illumina HiSeq 2500. A second roughly 6 to 12 cycle PCR used a sample-barcoded 5' primer and a J-beta primer mix. Each TCR beta cDNA molecule received a unique molecular identifier from a template-switch 5' adaptor carrying 12 random nucleotides. Each sample yielded at least 3 million CDR3-containing paired-end reads. First-strand cDNA synthesis was performed from all RNA using the Mint cDNA synthesis kit, with priming by a TRBC-specific oligonucleotide. All cDNA was treated with uracil-DNA glycosylase and then went through a first 18-cycle PCR with the universal primers M1SS and BC2_uni_R. Per the authors' processing: For normalization, 1 million high-quality reads, each with a distinct molecular identifier, were randomly selected from each sample. Reads sharing molecular identifiers were discarded rather than binned into consensus sequences. MiTCR, with a Q25 quality threshold and the strictest error-elimination algorithm, was used for CDR3 identification, clonotype clustering and error correction. Lower-bound total TCR beta diversity was estimated with a nonparametric unseen species model using Euler transformation. Clones were called with MiXCR by TCRdb after fastp trimmed the public reads at Q25, and only in-frame beta chains were retained. Rows with a matching CDR3 protein are joined into one entry that keeps the most common DNA and genes. The V and J calls and clone size come from TCRdb's table, not from the authors' own analysis. This sample holds 950,000 to 1,200,000 distinct CDR3 sequences; 35% to 45% were observed only once. The ten largest clonotypes hold under 15% of the sample.

The CDR3 sequence holds 13 residues, the cysteine and phenylalanine included. Of all the DNA, just the CDR3 is kept, 39 bases in frame from base 1. CDR1 is given as GTSNPN and CDR2 as SVGIG, both from the germline V gene (reference sequence). Donors were under 40 systemically healthy Caucasian individuals from Russia aged roughly 6 to 90 years. Each donor gave about 9.2 milliliters of peripheral blood, drawn into EDTA-treated Vacutainer tubes. Ficoll-Paque density-gradient centrifugation was used to isolate PBMCs, with at least 6 million per sample. Total RNA was extracted from PBMCs with Trizol reagent, with at least 5 micrograms obtained per sample. For every donor, flow cytometry on a PBMC aliquot measured the percentage of naive CD45RAhigh/CD27high T cells. This record comes from a study of blood T cells in healthy people across ages (dated by TCRdb to between 2014 and 2017). Some background on the complete study: In model experiments, roughly one uniquely barcoded TCR beta cDNA molecule per two T cells was captured by template switching. The study measured age-related changes in TCR beta repertoire diversity using deep sequencing normalized with unique cDNA molecular identifiers. The donors were divided into four age groups: young (average around 16 years), middle-aged (approximately 39), aged (about 62) and long-lived (roughly 82). To avoid experimental bias, donors of different ages were spread randomly across the sequencing lanes. The study analyzed two additional independent replicas of 1 million unique cDNA reads from the same blood draw for two donors, one aged 18 to 29 and one aged 80 or older.

General findings and caveats noted by the study authors: There was a strong correlation between observed TCR beta diversity and the percentage of naive T cells measured by flow cytometry. Compared with the aged group, the long-lived group had more naive CD4+ T cells, fewer expanded clones and increased TCR diversity, a pattern suggesting age selection. Estimates of total diversity based on one million sequenced T cells were considered lower bounds and underestimates. Donor CMV infection status was unknown, potentially confounding age-related changes in expanded clonotypes. Because profiling used bulk unsorted PBMCs, naive and antigen-experienced compartments could not be compared conclusively. Observed TCR beta diversity per million T cells fell roughly linearly with age, and a significant reduction was already apparent by age roughly 40.

The rearrangement joined TRBV30 to TRBJ2-4; the central 8 bases match TRBD1. The DNA end is a closer match to TRBJ2-7, so the J assignment may be wrong. This clonotype originated in a man between 18 and 35 years old in good health. Sequences were obtained from blood. Here is the DNA: TGTGCCTGGAGTCCCGACAGGGGCTCCGAGCAGTACTTC. Its coded protein is CAWSPDRGSEQYF.